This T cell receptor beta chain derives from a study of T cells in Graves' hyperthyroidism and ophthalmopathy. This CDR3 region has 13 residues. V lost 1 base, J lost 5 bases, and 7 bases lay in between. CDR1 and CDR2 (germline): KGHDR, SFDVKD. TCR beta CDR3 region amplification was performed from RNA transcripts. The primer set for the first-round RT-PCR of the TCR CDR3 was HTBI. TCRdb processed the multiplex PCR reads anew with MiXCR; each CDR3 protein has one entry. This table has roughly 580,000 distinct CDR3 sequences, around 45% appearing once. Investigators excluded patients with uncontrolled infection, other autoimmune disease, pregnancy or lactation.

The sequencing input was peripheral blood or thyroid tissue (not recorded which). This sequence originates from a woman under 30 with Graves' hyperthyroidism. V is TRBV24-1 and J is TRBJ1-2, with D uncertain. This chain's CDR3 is CATSDLSSYGYTF. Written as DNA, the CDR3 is TGTGCCACCAGTGATTTATCTTCTTATGGCTACACCTTC.